These 11 T cell receptor beta chains originate from one sample sequenced in a study of cytomegalovirus exposure and HLA in healthy donors. Both 60 Vbeta primers and 13 Jbeta primers went into the PCR. The table came from immunoSEQ multiplex PCR; TCRdb's copy has only in-frame clones and leaves some out. The sample contains under 250,000 clones, approximately 79% of which appear only once. Sequenced input: PBMCs. All receptors derive from a man aged 45-60 years in good health and CMV-seronegative.

This chain connects TRBV28 to TRBJ2-5; a weak D match, TRBD2 (6 bases). V dropped 7 bases and J dropped 5 bases, with 17 bases sitting between them. The CDR3 runs 14 residues. Per the germline V gene, CDR1 is MDHEN and CDR2 is SYDVKM. This chain's CDR3 is CASIPGGWAETQYF. CDR3 nucleotides: TGTGCCAGCATTCCAGGAGGGTGGGCGGAGACCCAGTACTTC.

This CDR3 reads CASSLGGRGSYEQYF. The CDR3 DNA reads as TGCGCCAGCAGCTTGGGAGGGAGGGGATCCTACGAGCAGTACTTC. The rearrangement uses TRBV5-1 and TRBJ2-7; 7 bases are a match to TRBD2. The V segment lost 0 bases and the J segment 1 base; nucleotides outside the gene matches: 4. Germline V gives CDR1 SGHRS, CDR2 YFSETQ. The CDR3 is made up of 15 amino acids.

The gene calls are TRBV19 and TRBJ1-2; D is possibly TRBD1 (5 bases). The germline V gene encodes CDR1 LNHDA and CDR2 SQIVND (reference sequence). V was trimmed by 5 bases and J by 4 bases, leaving 14 bases between them. This CDR3 is 14 amino acids long. Written as DNA, the CDR3 is TGTGCCAGTAGTCCGGCAGGGTATACCTATGGCTACACCTTC. Translating it yields CASSPAGYTYGYTF.

This clone was counted once. The V and J genes are TRBV11-1 and TRBJ1-1; 7 nucleotides agree with TRBD1. This CDR3 spans 12 amino acids. V lost 3 bases, J lost 8 bases, and 3 bases stayed unmatched. Germline V gives CDR1 SGHAT, CDR2 FQDESV (reference sequence). DNA for the CDR3: TGTGCCAGCAGCTTGGACAGGAGCGAAGCTTTCTTT. This sequence encodes CASSLDRSEAFF.

The rearrangement links TRBV19 to TRBJ2-1; 11 bases agree with TRBD2. V shed 0 bases, J shed 8 bases, and the junction held 6 bases outside the gene matches. There are 16 residues in the CDR3. Per germline, CDR1 LNHDA and CDR2 SQIVND (reference sequence). This CDR3 reads CASSIDGTSGRDEQFF. In DNA form, the CDR3 reads TGTGCCAGTAGTATAGATGGGACTAGCGGTCGGGATGAGCAGTTCTTC.

V gene TRBV28 combines with J gene TRBJ2-7; 12 bases align to TRBD2. With V trimmed by 6 bases and J by 2 bases, 2 bases remained unmatched. The CDR3 has 14 amino acids. Germline V gene data show CDR1 as MDHEN and CDR2 as SYDVKM. CDR3 region: CASRGLAGTYEQYF. CDR3 nucleotide sequence: TGTGCCAGCAGGGGACTAGCGGGTACCTACGAGCAGTACTTC.

The V and J genes are TRBV7-9 and TRBJ1-4; 7 bases match TRBD1. Germline V gene data show CDR1 as SEHNR and CDR2 as FQNEAQ (reference sequence). This CDR3 contains 14 residues. V was clipped by 5 bases and J by 8 bases; unmatched bases: 8. The CDR3, as DNA: TGTGCCAGCAGCCTCACAGGGGAAGGGGAAAAACTGTTTTTT. Its protein product is CASSLTGEGEKLFF.

This CDR3 is CASRYGTSGPNEQFF. CDR3 nucleotides: TGTGCCAGCCGCTACGGGACTAGCGGCCCCAATGAGCAGTTCTTC. V usage is TRBV5-6 and J usage is TRBJ2-1; 11 bases match TRBD2. V dropped 7 bases and J dropped 6; count of bases not matched to a gene: 9. From germline, CDR1 is SGHDT and CDR2 YYEEEE. This CDR3 is built from 15 residues. Variable domain in full (rest from reference TRBV5-6 and TRBJ2-1): DAGVTQSPTHLIKTRGQQVTLRCSPKSGHDTVSWYQQALGQGPQFIFQYYEEEERQRGNFPDRFSGHQFPNYSSELNVNALLLGDSALYLCASRYGTSGPNEQFFGPGTRLTVL.

The V and J genes are TRBV28 and TRBJ1-5; D may be TRBD1 (5 bases). Trimming left V 7 bases short and J 7 bases short, with 17 bases between. The germline gives CDR1 MDHEN, CDR2 SYDVKM. This CDR3 has 14 amino acids. The CDR3 bases are TGTGCCAGCAAGAAGGGGCAGGGAGGGCAGCCCCAGCATTTT. Translation: CASKKGQGGQPQHF.

The CDR3 region is CAWTPVGTGNTIYF. DNA for the CDR3: TGTGCCTGGACCCCAGTGGGCACTGGAAACACCATATATTTT. The chain is built from TRBV30 and TRBJ1-3; D ambiguous. V lost 4 bases to trimming and J lost 2 bases, with 12 bases between them. Germline CDR1 reads GTSNPN; CDR2 reads SVGIG (reference sequence). The CDR3 runs to 14 residues.

The gene calls are TRBV10-2 and TRBJ2-3; 8 bases are a match to TRBD1. Trimming removed 5 bases from V and 4 bases from J; junction bases left unmatched: 8. This CDR3 has 15 residues. Germline V gene sequence: CDR1 WSHSY, CDR2 SAAADI. The CDR3 spells CASSTGGVRADTQYF. The CDR3 DNA follows: TGCGCCAGCAGTACAGGGGGAGTCAGGGCAGATACGCAGTATTTT.